The source of this T cell receptor (beta chain) is a study of blood T cell repertoires in COVID-19. In the study overall: Samples representing acute and convalescent COVID-19 were sourced from the United States, Italy and Spain.

Assay: immunoSEQ multiplex PCR; the TCRdb copy retains only in-frame clones and omits some. The sample records 150,000 or so clones, more than 75% being singletons. Germline CDR1 SNHLY, CDR2 FYNNEI. This CDR3 has 15 amino acids. V lost 3 bases, J lost 7 bases, and 16 bases lay in between. Cohorts were assigned according to the clinical history that participants reported. The study counted Cohort 3 donors as recovered given two negative PCRs, clearance, or symptom resolution. The sequence was collected from a woman aged 50 to 60 who had recovered from COVID-19. The sequencing input was PBMCs or T cells enriched from blood (not recorded which). V gene TRBV2 combines with J gene TRBJ2-1; possibly TRBD2 for D (5 bases). CDR3 bases: TGTGCCAGCAGTGATACGGAGGCCGGTCGGAATGAGCAGTTCTTC. This gives the protein CASSDTEAGRNEQFF.